This note documents a single TCR beta chain sequence. Its antigen is still unknown. This specimen belongs to a study of T cells after yellow fever vaccination. Study results and limitations: It was a weaker secondary response, yet one that peaked faster, at day 5 versus 15. The booster response re-showed most primary clones: around 97% CD4, approximately 86% CD8. From the bulk population, abundant clonotypes could contaminate and appear within FACS-sorted repertoires.

TCRdb re-called the 5' RACE reads with MiXCR, one entry per CDR3 protein. This table has some 300,000 distinct CDR3 sequences, 9.5% to 12% appearing once. Germline values: CDR1 LGHNA, CDR2 YSLEER. V lost 4 bases to trimming and J lost 7 bases; unmatched junction nucleotides: 15. This CDR3 has 18 amino acids. This rearrangement joins TRBV4-3 to TRBJ2-1; 11 bases fit TRBD2. Sequencing used CD4+ T cells sorted from PBMCs, obtained 45 days after the yellow fever booster vaccination. This clonotype was sampled from a man aged 18 to 29 who received the YFV17D yellow fever vaccine. This chain's CDR3 is CASSPLTSGDSLGNEQFF. The CDR3 DNA is TGCGCCAGCAGCCCTTTGACTAGCGGGGATTCCCTAGGGAATGAGCAGTTCTTC.